Listed below are T cell receptor beta chains from one sample, sequenced in a study of blood T cells in healthy people across ages. TCRdb processed the 5' RACE reads anew with MiXCR; each CDR3 protein has one entry. The sample lists around 940,000 distinct CDR3 sequences; roughly 50% were seen once. Sequenced: blood. All receptors derive from a woman aged 55-70 years in good health. CDR3s include the opening cysteine and the closing phenylalanine or tryptophan. D genes are given only for firm matches. Size values are once, few and many counts, or a class for expanded clones, and some rows have none.

V	D	size	J	DNA	CDR3
TRBV20-1	NA	few	TRBJ2-3	TGCAGTGCCAGCTGGGCGTACGGAACAGATACGCAGTATTTT	CSASWAYGTDTQYF
TRBV7-9	NA	few	TRBJ2-7	TGTGCCAGCAGGTCACACCCCCAGGGCCTAGTCGGACAAGAGCACTACGAGCAGTACTTC	CASRSHPQGLVGQEHYEQYF
TRBV5-1	NA	NA	TRBJ2-1	TGCGCCAGCAGCTTGGAGGTGACTCAGTACAGTGAGCAGTTCTTC	CASSLEVTQYSEQFF
TRBV6-6	NA	NA	TRBJ2-7	TGTGCCAGCAGTAAAGACAGATTTGGCTCCTACGAGCAGTACTTC	CASSKDRFGSYEQYF
TRBV5-1	NA	NA	TRBJ1-5	TGCGCCAGCAGAATTAATCAGCCCCAGCATTTT	CASRINQPQHF
TRBV7-6	NA	once	TRBJ2-7	TGTGCCAGCAGCTTAGGTCCGATTATAAGCTCCTACGAGCAGTACTTC	CASSLGPIISSYEQYF
TRBV29-1	TRBD1	NA	TRBJ2-5	TGCAGCGTTGACCGGACAGGGGTTGTCGGGACCCAGTACTTC	CSVDRTGVVGTQYF
TRBV12-3/TRBV12-4	TRBD1	few	TRBJ2-6	TGTGCCAGCGGACAGGGAGTAACTGGGGCCAACGTCCTGACTTTC	CASGQGVTGANVLTF
TRBV5-6	NA	NA	TRBJ2-1	TGTGCCAGCAGCTTGGACGGTAGGACATTCAACAATGAGCAGTTCTTC	CASSLDGRTFNNEQFF
TRBV15	NA	few	TRBJ2-7	TGTGCCACCAGCAGAGATAGCGCCAGGTTAAACTACGAGCAGTACTTC	CATSRDSARLNYEQYF
TRBV20-1	TRBD2	NA	TRBJ2-3	TGCAGTGCCCGACTAGCGGGAGTGATAGATACGCAGTATTTT	CSARLAGVIDTQYF
TRBV9	NA	NA	TRBJ2-3	TGTGCCAGCAGCGTAGCTAGCAGCCCAGATACGCAGTATTTT	CASSVASSPDTQYF
TRBV25-1	TRBD1	many	TRBJ2-5	TGTGCCAGCAGTGAGAGGGGGCACCAAGAGACCCAGTACTTC	CASSERGHQETQYF
TRBV28	NA	NA	TRBJ1-2	TGTGCCAGCAGTTTATCAGGGTGCGGCTACACCTTC	CASSLSGCGYTF
TRBV7-9	TRBD1	NA	TRBJ2-7	TGTGCCAGCAGCCCGCGGGACAGGGCGGGATCCTACGAGCAGTACTTC	CASSPRDRAGSYEQYF
TRBV11-2	NA	few	TRBJ2-7	TGTGCCAGCAGCTCCGCCGGGAACGAGCAGTACTTC	CASSSAGNEQYF
TRBV7-2	NA	NA	TRBJ2-7	TGTACCAGCAGCTTAGCGGTCAGGAACTACGAGCAGTACTTC	CTSSLAVRNYEQYF
TRBV5-1	NA	NA	TRBJ2-7	TGCGCCAGCCGCTCCGGGACTGCGCGGGAGCAGTACTTC	CASRSGTAREQYF
TRBV29-1	NA	few	TRBJ2-5	TGCAGCGGGACCGGGAGCAGGGCAGAGACCCAGTACTTC	CSGTGSRAETQYF
TRBV7-9	NA	NA	TRBJ2-1	TGTGCCAGCAGCTCCCTAGGGGGACTCGCATTCTACAATGAGCAGTTCTTC	CASSSLGGLAFYNEQFF
TRBV6-6	TRBD2	NA	TRBJ2-3	TGTGCCAGCACCCCGGAGGACGGGAGGTCGTGGTATACGCAGTATTTT	CASTPEDGRSWYTQYF
TRBV28	NA	many	TRBJ2-7	TGTGCCAGCAGTTTAAACGAGCAGTACTTC	CASSLNEQYF
TRBV15	NA	few	TRBJ2-3	TGTGCCTCCGCGAGGGGGAGAGATACGCAGTATTTT	CASARGRDTQYF
TRBV12-3/TRBV12-4	TRBD1	once	TRBJ2-5	TGTGCCAGCAGTAGCCGACAGGGGGCTATTGAGACCCAGTACTTC	CASSSRQGAIETQYF
TRBV27	NA	few	TRBJ2-1	TGTGCCAGCAGTTGGGTTGGGCTAAACAATGAGCAGTTCTTC	CASSWVGLNNEQFF
TRBV28	NA	NA	TRBJ2-3	TGTGCCAGCACCTGGGGCGGGAGCACAGATACGCAGTATTTT	CASTWGGSTDTQYF
TRBV28	NA	NA	TRBJ2-3	TGTGCCAGCAAAAACAATACGCAGTATTTT	CASKNNTQYF
TRBV28	NA	few	TRBJ2-1	TGTGCCAGCAGTTTCCCGAGGGGGGCCGAGCAGTTCTTC	CASSFPRGAEQFF
TRBV9	NA	NA	TRBJ2-3	TGTGCCAGCAGCGTAGTGAAAGGAGTCACAGATACGCAGTATTTT	CASSVVKGVTDTQYF
TRBV12-3/TRBV12-4	TRBD2	NA	TRBJ2-1	TGTGCCAGCAGTCTACAGCGGGAGGGGGGCAATGAGCAGTTCTTC	CASSLQREGGNEQFF
TRBV9	TRBD1	once	TRBJ2-1	TGTGCCAGCAGCAGCGACAGGGGAAGTGAGCAGTTCTTC	CASSSDRGSEQFF
TRBV29-1	NA	NA	TRBJ2-7	TGCAGCGCACTGACCCTTTCCAATCCGACCTACGAGCAGTACTTC	CSALTLSNPTYEQYF
TRBV27	NA	NA	TRBJ2-7	TGTGCCAGCTACGGTCCCGGGCTTCCTTACGAGCAGTACTTC	CASYGPGLPYEQYF
TRBV7-7	NA	few	TRBJ2-7	TGTGCCAGCAGCTTAAGGCGGCCTTTGAGCTCCTACGAGCAGTACTTC	CASSLRRPLSSYEQYF
TRBV7-9	NA	NA	TRBJ2-1	TGTGCCAGCAGCCGGGAGATCCCGCCCCATGAGCAGTTCTTC	CASSREIPPHEQFF
TRBV14	NA	NA	TRBJ2-3	TGTGCCAGCAGCCAAGATTGGGGGAATGCGCAGTATTTT	CASSQDWGNAQYF
TRBV6-2/TRBV6-3	NA	NA	TRBJ2-4	TGTGCCAGCAGTTACTCGGCAGCCAAAAACATTCAGTACTTC	CASSYSAAKNIQYF
TRBV20-1	NA	NA	TRBJ2-3	TGCAGTGCTAGAGATGGGCCCCTGACAGATACGCAGTATTTT	CSARDGPLTDTQYF
TRBV25-1	NA	NA	TRBJ2-5	TGTGCCAGCAGTGCAAAGAATTGGTGGAGCGAGACCCAGTACTTC	CASSAKNWWSETQYF
TRBV6-5	NA	NA	TRBJ2-4	TGTGCCAGCAGTTACTCGGTTCCAGGGCGGGACATTCAGTACTTC	CASSYSVPGRDIQYF
TRBV5-1	TRBD1	few	TRBJ2-4	TGCGCCAGCAGCTTTTCGGGACAGGGGATGCGGGCCAAAAACATTCAGTACTTC	CASSFSGQGMRAKNIQYF